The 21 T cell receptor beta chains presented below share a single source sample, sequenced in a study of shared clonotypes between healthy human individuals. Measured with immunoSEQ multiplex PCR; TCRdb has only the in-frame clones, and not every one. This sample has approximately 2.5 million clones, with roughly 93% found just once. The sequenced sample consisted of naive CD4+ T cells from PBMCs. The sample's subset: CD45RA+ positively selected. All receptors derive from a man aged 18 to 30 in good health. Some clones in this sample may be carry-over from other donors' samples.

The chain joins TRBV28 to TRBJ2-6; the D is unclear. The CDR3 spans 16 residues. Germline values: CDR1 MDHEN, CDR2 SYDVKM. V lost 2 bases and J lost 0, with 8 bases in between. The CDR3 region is CASSLAVSSGANVLTF. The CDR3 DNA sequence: TGTGCCAGCAGTTTAGCGGTGAGCTCTGGGGCCAACGTCCTGACTTTC. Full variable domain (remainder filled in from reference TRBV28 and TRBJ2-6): DVKVTQSSRYLVKRTGEKVFLECVQDMDHENMFWYRQDPGLGLRLIYFSYDVKMKEKGDIPEGYSVSREKKERFSLILESASTNQTSMYLCASSLAVSSGANVLTFGAGSRLTVL.

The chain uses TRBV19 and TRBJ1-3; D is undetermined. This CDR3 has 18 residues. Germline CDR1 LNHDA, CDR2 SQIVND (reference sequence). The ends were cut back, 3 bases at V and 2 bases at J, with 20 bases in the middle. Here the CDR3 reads CASSIHNGWGFTGNTIYF. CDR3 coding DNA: TGTGCCAGTAGTATTCACAATGGCTGGGGTTTTACTGGAAACACCATATATTTT.

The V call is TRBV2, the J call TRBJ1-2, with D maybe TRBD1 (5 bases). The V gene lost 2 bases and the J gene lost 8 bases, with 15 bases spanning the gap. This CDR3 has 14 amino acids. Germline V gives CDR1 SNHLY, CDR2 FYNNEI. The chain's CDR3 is CASSENRRAGGYTF. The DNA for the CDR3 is TGTGCCAGCAGTGAAAATCGCAGGGCTGGGGGCTACACCTTC. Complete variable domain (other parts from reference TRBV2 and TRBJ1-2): EPEVTQTPSHQVTQMGQEVILRCVPISNHLYFYWYRQILGQKVEFLVSFYNNEISEKSEIFDDQFSVERPDGSNFTLKIRSTKLEDSAMYFCASSENRRAGGYTFGSGTRLTVV.

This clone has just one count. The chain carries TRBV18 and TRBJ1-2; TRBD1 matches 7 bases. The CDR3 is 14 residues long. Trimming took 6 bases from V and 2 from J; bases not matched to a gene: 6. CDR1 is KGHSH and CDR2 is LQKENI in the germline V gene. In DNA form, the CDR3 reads TGTGCCAGCTCGCGGGACAGCCTAAACTATGGCTACACCTTC. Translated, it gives CASSRDSLNYGYTF.

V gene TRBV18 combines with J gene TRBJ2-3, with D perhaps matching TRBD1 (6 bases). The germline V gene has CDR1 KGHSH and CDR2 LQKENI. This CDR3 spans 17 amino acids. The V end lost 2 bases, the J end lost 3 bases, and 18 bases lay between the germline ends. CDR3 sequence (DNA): TGTGCCAGCTCACCATCCTTATCAGGGGTGGAAACAGATACGCAGTATTTT. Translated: CASSPSLSGVETDTQYF.

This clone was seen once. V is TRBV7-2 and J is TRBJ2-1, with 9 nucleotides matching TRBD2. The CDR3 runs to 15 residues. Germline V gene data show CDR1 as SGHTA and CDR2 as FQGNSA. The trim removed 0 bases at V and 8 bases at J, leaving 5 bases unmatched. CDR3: CASSLALAGVHEQFF. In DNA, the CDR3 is TGTGCCAGCAGCTTAGCGTTAGCGGGAGTCCATGAGCAGTTCTTC.

CDR3 sequence: CASSTKAGAGETQYF. As DNA, the CDR3 is TGTGCCAGCAGCACTAAAGCGGGAGCCGGGGAGACCCAGTACTTC. This chain links TRBV5-4 with TRBJ2-5, with 8 bases aligning to TRBD2. The CDR3 length is 15 residues. V lost 4 bases and J lost 5; bases outside the gene matches: 10. Looked up from germline, CDR1 is SGHNT and CDR2 is YYREEE (reference sequence). The complete variable domain, with remaining parts taken from reference TRBV5-4 and TRBJ2-5, reads ETGVTQSPTHLIKTRGQQVTLRCSSQSGHNTVSWYQQALGQGPQFIFQYYREEENGRGNFPPRFSGLQFPNYSSELNVNALELDDSALYLCASSTKAGAGETQYFGPGTRLLVL.

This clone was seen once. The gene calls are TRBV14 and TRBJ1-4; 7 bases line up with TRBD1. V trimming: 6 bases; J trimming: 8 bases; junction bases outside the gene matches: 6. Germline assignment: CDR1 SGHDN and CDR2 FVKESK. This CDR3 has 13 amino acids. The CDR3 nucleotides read TGTGCCAGCAGTCGACAGGGAGGCGAAAAACTGTTTTTT. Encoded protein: CASSRQGGEKLFF.

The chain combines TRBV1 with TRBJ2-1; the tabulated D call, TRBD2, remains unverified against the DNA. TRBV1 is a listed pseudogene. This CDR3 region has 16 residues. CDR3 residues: CTSSPWTRASYNEQFF. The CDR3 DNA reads TGCACCAGCAGCCCGTGGACTAGGGCGTCCTACAATGAGCAGTTCTTC.

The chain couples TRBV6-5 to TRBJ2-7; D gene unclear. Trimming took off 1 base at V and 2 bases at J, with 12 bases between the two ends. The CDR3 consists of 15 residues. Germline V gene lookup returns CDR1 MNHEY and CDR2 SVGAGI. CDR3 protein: CASSYWGNPAYEQYF. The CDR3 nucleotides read TGTGCCAGCAGTTACTGGGGTAACCCGGCCTACGAGCAGTACTTC.

DNA of the CDR3: TGTGCCAGCAGTGACACACAGGACAGTAAAGCTTTCTTT. It yields the protein CASSDTQDSKAFF. V gene TRBV6-1 combines with J gene TRBJ1-1; D might be TRBD1 (6 bases). Germline V gene data show CDR1 as MNHNS and CDR2 as SASEGT. The CDR3 has 13 amino acids. Deletions cut 3 bases from V and 9 bases from J, with 14 bases between.

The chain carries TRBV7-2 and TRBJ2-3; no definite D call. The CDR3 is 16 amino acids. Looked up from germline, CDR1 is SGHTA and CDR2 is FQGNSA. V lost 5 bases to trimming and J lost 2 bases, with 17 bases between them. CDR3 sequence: CASSNRWETYTDTQYF. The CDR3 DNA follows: TGTGCCAGCAGCAACCGCTGGGAAACCTACACAGATACGCAGTATTTT.

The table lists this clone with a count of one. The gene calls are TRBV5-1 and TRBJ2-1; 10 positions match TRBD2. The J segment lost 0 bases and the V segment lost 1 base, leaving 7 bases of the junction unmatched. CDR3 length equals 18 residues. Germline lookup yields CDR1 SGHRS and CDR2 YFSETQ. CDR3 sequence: CASSLKTSGVSSYNEQFF. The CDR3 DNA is TGCGCCAGCAGCTTGAAAACTAGCGGGGTCAGCTCCTACAATGAGCAGTTCTTC.

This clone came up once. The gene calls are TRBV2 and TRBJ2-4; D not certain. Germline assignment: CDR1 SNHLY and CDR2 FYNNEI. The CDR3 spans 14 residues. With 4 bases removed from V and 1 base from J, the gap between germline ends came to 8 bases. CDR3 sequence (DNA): TGTGCCAGCAGTGCATCCCAGGCCAAAAACATTCAGTACTTC. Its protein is CASSASQAKNIQYF.

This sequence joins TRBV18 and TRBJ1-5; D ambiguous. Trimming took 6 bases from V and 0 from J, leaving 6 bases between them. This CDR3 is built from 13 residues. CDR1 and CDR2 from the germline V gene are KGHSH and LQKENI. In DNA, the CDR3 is TGTGCCAGCTCTCAATATAGCAATCAGCCCCAGCATTTT. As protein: CASSQYSNQPQHF. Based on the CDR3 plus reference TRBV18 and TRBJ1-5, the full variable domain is NAGVMQNPRHLVRRRGQEARLRCSPMKGHSHVYWYRQLPEEGLKFMVYLQKENIIDESGMPKERFSAEFPKEGPSILRIQQVVRGDSAAYFCASSQYSNQPQHFGDGTRLSIL.

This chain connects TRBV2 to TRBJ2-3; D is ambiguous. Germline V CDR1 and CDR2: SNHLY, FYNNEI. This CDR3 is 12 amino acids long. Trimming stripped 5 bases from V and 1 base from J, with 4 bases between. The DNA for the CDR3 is TGTGCCAGCAGTCAACGCACAGATACGCAGTATTTT. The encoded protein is CASSQRTDTQYF.

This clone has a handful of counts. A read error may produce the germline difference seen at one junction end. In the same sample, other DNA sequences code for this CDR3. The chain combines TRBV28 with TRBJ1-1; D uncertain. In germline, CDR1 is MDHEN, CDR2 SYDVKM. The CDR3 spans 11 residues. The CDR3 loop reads CASSLLTEAFF. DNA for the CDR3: TGTGCCAGCAGCTTATTAACTGAAGCTTTCTTT.

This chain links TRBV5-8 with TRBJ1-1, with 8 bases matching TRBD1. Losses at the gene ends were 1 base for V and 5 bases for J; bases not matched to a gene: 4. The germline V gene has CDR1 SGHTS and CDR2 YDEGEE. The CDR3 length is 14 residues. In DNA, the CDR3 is TGTGCCAGCAGCTTGTCTGGACAGGGTACTGAAGCTTTCTTT. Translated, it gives CASSLSGQGTEAFF.

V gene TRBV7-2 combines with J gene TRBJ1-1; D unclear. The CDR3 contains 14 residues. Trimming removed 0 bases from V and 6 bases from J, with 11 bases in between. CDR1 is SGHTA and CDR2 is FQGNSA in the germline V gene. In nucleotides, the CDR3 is TGTGCCAGCAGCTTAGCCCCCGGGGTTTCTGAAGCTTTCTTT. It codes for CASSLAPGVSEAFF. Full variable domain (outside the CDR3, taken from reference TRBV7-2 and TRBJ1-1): GAGVSQSPSNKVTEKGKDVELRCDPISGHTALYWYRQSLGQGLEFLIYFQGNSAPDKSGLPSDRFSAERTGGSVSTLTIQRTQQEDSAVYLCASSLAPGVSEAFFGQGTRLTVV.

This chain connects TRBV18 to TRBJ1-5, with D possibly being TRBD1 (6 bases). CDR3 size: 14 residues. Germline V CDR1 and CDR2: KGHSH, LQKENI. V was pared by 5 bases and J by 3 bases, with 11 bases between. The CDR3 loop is CASSDTGNNQPQHF. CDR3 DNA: TGTGCCAGCTCAGACACAGGGAACAATCAGCCCCAGCATTTT.

In DNA, the CDR3 is TGTGCCAGTAGTGACCCGACTCGCATAAGCGGCGGTGAGCAGTTCTTC. Encoded protein: CASSDPTRISGGEQFF. The chain carries TRBV19 and TRBJ2-1; possibly TRBD2 for D (5 bases). Looked up from germline, CDR1 is LNHDA and CDR2 is SQIVND (reference sequence). Between the trimmed V and J ends, which lost 5 bases and 9 bases, there was a span of 23 bases. This CDR3 is 16 amino acids long. Filled out from reference TRBV19 and TRBJ2-1, the complete variable domain reads DGGITQSPKYLFRKEGQNVTLSCEQNLNHDAMYWYRQDPGQGLRLIYYSQIVNDFQKGDIAEGYSVSREKKESFPLTVTSAQKNPTAFYLCASSDPTRISGGEQFFGPGTRLTVL.